This T cell receptor beta chain was retrieved from a study of blood T cell repertoires in COVID-19. Germline V gene data show CDR1 as SQVTM and CDR2 as ANQGSEA. V was cut by 7 bases and J by 12 bases, with 25 bases left in between. This CDR3 region has 14 residues. What the recovered Cohort 3 donors had was two negative PCRs, clearance, or symptom resolution. Sequencing used immunoSEQ multiplex PCR; TCRdb keeps in-frame clones, though not all of them. In the table there are over 120,000 clones, approximately 80% of which are singletons. The sample consisted of PBMCs or T cells enriched from blood (not recorded which). This TCR was recovered from a man in his fifties or sixties who had recovered from COVID-19. This chain connects TRBV29-1 to TRBJ2-1; tentative D call: TRBD2 (7 bases). This CDR3 reads CSGAGPGGAFGQFF. The CDR3 DNA reads TGCAGCGGAGCCGGACCTGGGGGGGCGTTCGGGCAGTTCTTC.